A single TCR beta chain is shown here with its context. Drawing of blood for sampling happened at baseline, at cycle 4 day 1, and at cycle 7 day 1. This specimen belongs to a study of OX40 agonist ivuxolimab in advanced cancers. Study in general: Ivuxolimab, an antibody acting as an agonist of OX40 (CD134), was used to treat patients. Patients were treated with intravenous ivuxolimab, dosed at 0.01 to 10 mg/kg and infused every 2 weeks. Earlier treatment with anti-PD-1, anti-PD-L1 or anti-CTLA-4 was permitted, and around 36% had received some.

Profiling relied on immunoSEQ multiplex PCR, and the TCRdb table lists in-frame clones only, not all of them. The sample lists about 30,000 clones, 90% occurring once. Germline CDR1 reads SGHNT; CDR2 reads YENEEA. Trimming stripped 1 base from V and 0 bases from J, with 6 bases between. The CDR3 contains 14 residues. This receptor was obtained from an adult with an advanced solid tumor such as melanoma, head and neck, liver or kidney cancer. J is TRBJ1-1 and V is TRBV11-3, with D unclear. This material consisted of CD4+ or CD8+ T cells sorted from blood, taken in a trial of the OX40 agonist ivuxolimab. The CDR3 reads CASSLVGVNTEAFF. The CDR3 DNA reads as TGTGCCAGCAGCTTAGTAGGAGTGAACACTGAAGCTTTCTTT.